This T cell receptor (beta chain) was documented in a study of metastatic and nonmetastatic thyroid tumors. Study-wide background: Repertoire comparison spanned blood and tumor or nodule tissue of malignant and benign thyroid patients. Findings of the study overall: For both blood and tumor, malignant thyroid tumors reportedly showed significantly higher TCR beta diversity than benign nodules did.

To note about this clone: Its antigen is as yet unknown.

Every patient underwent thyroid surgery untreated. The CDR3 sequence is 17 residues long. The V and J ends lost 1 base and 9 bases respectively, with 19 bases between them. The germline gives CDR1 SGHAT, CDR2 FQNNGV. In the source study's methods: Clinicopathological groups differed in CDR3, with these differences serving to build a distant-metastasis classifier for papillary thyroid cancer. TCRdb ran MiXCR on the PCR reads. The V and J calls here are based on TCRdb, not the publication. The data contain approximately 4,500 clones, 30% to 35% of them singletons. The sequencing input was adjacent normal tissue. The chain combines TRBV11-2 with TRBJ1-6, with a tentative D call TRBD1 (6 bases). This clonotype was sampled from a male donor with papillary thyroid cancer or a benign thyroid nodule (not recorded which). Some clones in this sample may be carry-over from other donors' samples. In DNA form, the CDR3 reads TGTGCCAGCAGCTTAGTATGGACAGCAATTTCCAGTTCACCCCTCCACTTT. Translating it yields CASSLVWTAISSSPLHF. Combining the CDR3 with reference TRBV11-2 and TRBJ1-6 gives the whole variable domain EAGVAQSPRYKIIEKRQSVAFWCNPISGHATLYWYQQILGQGPKLLIQFQNNGVVDDSQLPKDRFSAERLKGVDSTLKIQPAKLEDSAVYLCASSLVWTAISSSPLHFGNGTRLTVT.